The 21 T cell receptor beta chains below come from one sample, sequenced in a study of blood T cell repertoires in COVID-19. Only in-frame clones appear in the TCRdb table, and some are missing; sequencing was by immunoSEQ multiplex PCR. The sample carries about 69,000 clones, around 77% recorded once. Sequencing input: peripheral blood. Receptors were obtained from a man in his 60s with acute or convalescent COVID-19.

The chain is built from TRBV7-2 and TRBJ1-1; D remains ambiguous. The CDR3 is 15 residues long. V shed 5 bases and J shed 6 bases, with 19 bases lying between them. The germline gives CDR1 SGHTA, CDR2 FQGNSA. CDR3 DNA sequence: TGTGCCAGCAGCCAAAAACGGGGAGGGTCTTCTGAAGCTTTCTTT. It specifies CASSQKRGGSSEAFF. Filled out from reference TRBV7-2 and TRBJ1-1, the complete variable domain reads GAGVSQSPSNKVTEKGKDVELRCDPISGHTALYWYRQSLGQGLEFLIYFQGNSAPDKSGLPSDRFSAERTGGSVSTLTIQRTQQEDSAVYLCASSQKRGGSSEAFFGQGTRLTVV.

A single count supports this clone. The gene calls are TRBV27 and TRBJ2-7, with D possibly matching TRBD2 (5 bases). Deletions cut 5 bases from V and 0 bases from J, with 23 bases between. CDR1 is MNHEY, CDR2 SMNVEV, per germline (reference sequence). The CDR3 spans 18 residues. CDR3 bases: TGTGCCAGCAGTCCCAGGTGGGTCAGCGGATTAAGCTCCTACGAGCAGTACTTC. Protein: CASSPRWVSGLSSYEQYF.

This clone was detected a few times. The V and J genes are TRBV4-1 and TRBJ1-1, with D possibly matching TRBD1 (5 bases). In germline, CDR1 is MGHRA, CDR2 YSYEKL. The CDR3 is made up of 15 amino acids. Trimming removed 5 bases at V and 0 bases at J, with 13 bases between. CDR3 loop: CASSDGGTMNTEAFF. The CDR3, as DNA: TGCGCCAGCAGCGACGGGGGTACCATGAACACTGAAGCTTTCTTT.

The CDR3 protein is CASLSGDTGELFF. For the CDR3, the DNA is TGCGCCAGCCTTAGCGGGGACACCGGGGAGCTGTTTTTT. The chain has TRBV10-1 and TRBJ2-2; 8 bases are a match to TRBD2. The V gene's germline CDR1 is WNHNN and CDR2 SYGVQD (reference sequence). The CDR3 totals 13 residues. Trimming at V came to 8 bases and at J to 3 bases, leaving 2 bases not matched to a gene.

This chain links TRBV9 with TRBJ1-2, with 9 bases fitting TRBD1. The CDR3 runs 14 residues. Losses at the gene ends were 7 bases for V and 7 bases for J; bases not matched to a gene: 11. The germline CDR1 and CDR2 sequences are SGDLS and YYNGEE. Here the CDR3 reads CASGNRDRVLGYTF. Here the CDR3 DNA reads TGTGCCAGCGGCAACCGGGACAGGGTCCTTGGCTACACCTTC.

This sequence joins TRBV4-3 and TRBJ1-2; no clear D gene. Germline V gene sequence: CDR1 LGHNA, CDR2 YSLEER. The CDR3 length is 14 residues. V was cut by 4 bases and J by 4 bases, with 13 bases left in between. CDR3 region: CASSLTTGLYGYTF. The CDR3 DNA reads as TGCGCCAGCAGCCTGACTACCGGACTCTATGGCTACACCTTC.

CDR3 nucleotide sequence: TGTGCCAGCAGCACCCGACTAGCGGGGTTTGATACGCAGTATTTT. Amino acids: CASSTRLAGFDTQYF. The chain links TRBV9 to TRBJ2-3; 11 positions agree with TRBD2. There are 15 residues in the CDR3. V was clipped by 4 bases and J by 6 bases; unmatched bases: 7. Per germline, CDR1 SGDLS and CDR2 YYNGEE.

The chain uses TRBV5-1 and TRBJ1-1, with TRBD1 matching over 9 bases. CDR3 length: 17 amino acids. CDR1 and CDR2 (germline): SGHRS, YFSETQ. The junction had 15 bases not matched to a gene; V was cut back by 4 bases and J by 5 bases. In DNA form, the CDR3 reads TGCGCCAGCAGCCTCCGGGACAGGGAAATCGGTCGGACTGAAGCTTTCTTT. Translating it yields CASSLRDREIGRTEAFF. The variable domain in full, completed from reference TRBV5-1 and TRBJ1-1, reads KAGVTQTPRYLIKTRGQQVTLSCSPISGHRSVSWYQQTPGQGLQFLFEYFSETQRNKGNFPGRFSGRQFSNSRSEMNVSTLELGDSALYLCASSLRDREIGRTEAFFGQGTRLTVV.

This clone was seen a handful of times. In DNA, the CDR3 is TGTGCCAGCAGCCGAGAGGGACAGGGCGGCGGGGAGCTGTTTTTT. Residues: CASSREGQGGGELFF. The chain combines TRBV4-2 with TRBJ2-2; 9 bases agree with TRBD1. The CDR3 totals 15 residues. Trimming at V came to 4 bases and at J to 7 bases, leaving 7 bases not matched to a gene. The germline gives CDR1 LGHNA, CDR2 YNFKEQ.

The sample holds one count of this clone. The chain carries TRBV10-3 and TRBJ2-5; 12 nucleotides line up with TRBD2. The CDR3 sequence is 14 residues long. Germline-derived CDR1 and CDR2 are ENHRY and SYGVKD. V shed 11 bases, J shed 2 bases, and the junction held 6 bases outside the gene matches. CDR3: CAAASGGAQETQYF. The CDR3 DNA reads TGTGCCGCCGCTAGCGGGGGGGCTCAAGAGACCCAGTACTTC.

This chain connects TRBV13 to TRBJ2-5, with 10 bases matching TRBD2. CDR1 and CDR2 from the germline V gene are PRHDT and FYEKMQ (reference sequence). CDR3 length: 15 residues. J was trimmed by 4 bases and V by 8 bases; bases with no gene match: 10. CDR3 sequence (DNA): TGTGCCAGCGGTAGAGGAGCGGGGGGGGTAGAGACCCAGTACTTC. Translating it yields CASGRGAGGVETQYF. The full variable domain, with the rest looked up from reference TRBV13 and TRBJ2-5, is AAGVIQSPRHLIKEKRETATLKCYPIPRHDTVYWYQQGPGQDPQFLISFYEKMQSDKGSIPDRFSAQQFSDYHSELNMSSLELGDSALYFCASGRGAGGVETQYFGPGTRLLVL.

The gene calls are TRBV6-6 and TRBJ1-2; D gene unclear. Trimming removed 0 bases at V and 6 bases at J, with 14 bases between. CDR3 size: 15 residues. The germline V gene encodes CDR1 MNHNY and CDR2 SVGAGI (reference sequence). The CDR3 region is CASSYSIRGLDGYTF. In DNA form, the CDR3 reads TGTGCCAGCAGTTACTCGATTCGGGGATTGGATGGCTACACCTTC.

In its sample, this clone was seen once. The CDR3 nucleotides are TGTGCCAGCAGCAGCCGGGACAAGAACACTGAAGCTTTCTTT. Its translation is CASSSRDKNTEAFF. This sequence joins TRBV5-4 and TRBJ1-1, with D perhaps TRBD1 (6 bases). Trimming pared 4 bases from V and 1 base from J, leaving 11 bases between. The CDR3 spans 14 residues. Per the germline V gene, CDR1 is SGHNT and CDR2 is YYREEE (reference sequence).

This sequence joins TRBV18 and TRBJ2-7; D is perhaps TRBD1 (5 bases). V shed 3 bases and J shed 3 bases, with 9 bases lying between them. Germline V gene lookup returns CDR1 KGHSH and CDR2 LQKENI. The CDR3 consists of 13 residues. The CDR3 nucleotides read TGTGCCAGCTCACCGGACACAAACTACGAGCAGTACTTC. Protein sequence: CASSPDTNYEQYF.

The gene calls are TRBV29-1 and TRBJ1-1; 7 positions agree with TRBD1. Trimming cost V 6 bases and J 1 base; bases outside gene matches: 5. Germline CDR1 reads SQVTM; CDR2 reads ANQGSEA. The CDR3 has 13 amino acids. The CDR3 DNA sequence: TGCAGCGTCGACGGGACAGCGAACACTGAAGCTTTCTTT. Its protein product is CSVDGTANTEAFF.

Here the CDR3 reads CASSEAGTDLWEQYF. DNA of the CDR3: TGTGCCAGCAGTGAGGCCGGGACAGACCTTTGGGAGCAGTACTTC. The chain employs TRBV25-1 and TRBJ2-7; 7 bases match TRBD1. This CDR3 has 15 amino acids. V trimming: 3 bases; J trimming: 7 bases; junction bases outside the gene matches: 12. Looked up from germline, CDR1 is MGHDK and CDR2 is SYGVNS.

This clone was counted a single time. The chain carries TRBV6-1 and TRBJ1-1; D unclear. Germline loops: CDR1 MNHNS, CDR2 SASEGT. The CDR3 is made up of 13 amino acids. The V gene lost 3 bases and the J gene lost 4 bases, with 9 bases spanning the gap. As DNA, the CDR3 is TGTGCCAGCAGTGATGGCAGGATCACTGAAGCTTTCTTT. It yields the protein CASSDGRITEAFF.

This chain joins TRBV2 and TRBJ1-2; no definite D call. This CDR3 spans 13 amino acids. With 0 bases removed from V and 6 bases from J, the gap between germline ends came to 8 bases. Germline values: CDR1 SNHLY, CDR2 FYNNEI. The CDR3 DNA reads as TGTGCCAGCAGTGAAGCGCTTCAGAATGGCTACACCTTC. Translating gives CASSEALQNGYTF.

A few counts support this clone. CDR3 amino acids: CASSSGTANQPQHF. CDR3 DNA sequence: TGTGCCAGCAGCTCAGGGACAGCCAATCAGCCCCAGCATTTT. The genes are TRBV13 and TRBJ1-5; TRBD1 matches 7 bases. CDR1 is PRHDT, CDR2 FYEKMQ, per germline (reference sequence). This CDR3 comprises 14 residues. J gave up 3 bases and V 4 bases, and 3 bases lay outside the gene matches.

Notes on this clone: Sequence at one end of the junction differs from germline and may be a read error. This chain connects TRBV5-1 to TRBJ2-5, with a tentative D call TRBD1 (7 bases). Germline V gene sequence: CDR1 SGHRS, CDR2 YFSETQ. This CDR3 has 14 residues. The CDR3, as DNA: TGCGCCAGCAGATTGGAGGGGGCTAGCTCGGCCCAGTACTTC. Translation: CASRLEGASSAQYF.

There are a few counts of this clone. The chain links TRBV6-5 to TRBJ1-1; possibly TRBD1 for D (5 bases). The CDR3 length is 15 residues. Trimming stripped 0 bases from V and 11 bases from J, with 19 bases between. CDR1 and CDR2 (germline): MNHEY, SVGAGI. The DNA of the CDR3 is TGTGCCAGCAGTTACTCGAGGGGACTCGCCGATGGGGCTTTCTTT. Translating gives CASSYSRGLADGAFF.